The 4 T cell receptor beta chains in this list originate from one sample, sequenced in a study of shared clonotypes between healthy human individuals. CD45RO-negative cells were positively selected for CCR7, leaving out terminally differentiated effector memory CD45RA+ cells. Only in-frame clones appear in the TCRdb table, and some are missing; sequencing was by immunoSEQ multiplex PCR. The sample lists about 2 million clones, about 95% occurring once. The sequencing sample was made of naive CD8+ T cells sorted from blood. The source is a man aged 18-30 years in good health.

For this clone: This sample includes further DNA sequences coding for the same CDR3. In DNA form, the CDR3 reads TGTGCCAGCAGCTGGACTAGCGGGGCCTACGAGCAGTACTTC. Translation: CASSWTSGAYEQYF. This chain uses TRBV5-6 with TRBJ2-7, with 12 bases identical to TRBD2. This CDR3 is 14 amino acids long. Germline values: CDR1 SGHDT, CDR2 YYEEEE. The V gene end was trimmed by 3 bases and the J gene end by 2 bases; junction bases not matched to a gene: 0.

This chain joins TRBV9 and TRBJ1-2; 9 bases align to TRBD1. Germline V gene lookup returns CDR1 SGDLS and CDR2 YYNGEE. Trimming removed 1 base from V and 4 bases from J; junction bases left unmatched: 8. This CDR3 comprises 16 residues. CDR3 coding DNA: TGTGCCAGCAGCGTATCGGGACAGGGTATAGGCTATGGCTACACCTTC. It is translated as CASSVSGQGIGYGYTF.

The rearrangement links TRBV6-1 to TRBJ1-6; TRBD1 matches at 8 bases. Germline V lookup: CDR1 MNHNS, CDR2 SASEGT. The CDR3 sequence is 15 residues long. Trimming at V came to 1 base and at J to 6 bases, leaving 2 bases not matched to a gene. CDR3 amino acids: CASSEDDRGNSPLHF. As DNA, the CDR3 is TGTGCCAGCAGTGAAGATGACAGGGGTAATTCACCCCTCCACTTT.

This clone has only one observation. The genes are TRBV30 and TRBJ1-1; D possibly corresponds to TRBD1 (6 bases). V was trimmed by 2 bases and J by 2 bases, leaving 12 bases between them. This CDR3 is 14 amino acids long. CDR1 and CDR2 (germline): GTSNPN, SVGIG (reference sequence). The CDR3 here is CAWSPPDSNTEAFF. Here the CDR3 DNA reads TGTGCCTGGAGTCCTCCGGACAGTAACACTGAAGCTTTCTTT.